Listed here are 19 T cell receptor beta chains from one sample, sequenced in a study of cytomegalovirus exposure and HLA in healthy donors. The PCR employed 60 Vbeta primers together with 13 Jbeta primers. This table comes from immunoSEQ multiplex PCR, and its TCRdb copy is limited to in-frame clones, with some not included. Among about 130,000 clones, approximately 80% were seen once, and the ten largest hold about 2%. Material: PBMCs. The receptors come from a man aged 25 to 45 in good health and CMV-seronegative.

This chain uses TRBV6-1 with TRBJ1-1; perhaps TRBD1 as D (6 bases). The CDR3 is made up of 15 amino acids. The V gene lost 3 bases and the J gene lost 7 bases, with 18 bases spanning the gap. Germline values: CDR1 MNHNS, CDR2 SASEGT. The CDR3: CASSDWGLGIGEAFF. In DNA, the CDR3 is TGTGCCAGCAGTGATTGGGGGCTGGGGATCGGTGAAGCTTTCTTT.

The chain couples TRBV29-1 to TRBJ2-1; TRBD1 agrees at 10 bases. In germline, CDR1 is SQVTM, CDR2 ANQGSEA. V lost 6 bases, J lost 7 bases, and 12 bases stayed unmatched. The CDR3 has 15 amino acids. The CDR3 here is CSVSSPGQGINEQFF. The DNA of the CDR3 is TGCAGCGTGTCCTCACCGGGACAGGGGATTAATGAGCAGTTCTTC.

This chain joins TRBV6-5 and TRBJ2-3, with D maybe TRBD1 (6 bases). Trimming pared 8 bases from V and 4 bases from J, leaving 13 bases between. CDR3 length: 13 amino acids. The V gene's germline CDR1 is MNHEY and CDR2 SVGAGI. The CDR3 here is CASARGFADTQYF. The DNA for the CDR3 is TGTGCCAGCGCAAGGGGGTTTGCAGATACGCAGTATTTT.

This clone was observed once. CDR3 amino acids: CASSRDTPSGQPQHF. The CDR3 DNA is TGTGCCAGCAGTCGGGACACCCCTTCAGGGCAGCCCCAGCATTTT. This chain joins TRBV2 and TRBJ1-5, with D possibly TRBD1 on 6 matching bases. Germline V lookup: CDR1 SNHLY, CDR2 FYNNEI. This CDR3 has 15 residues. V was pared by 5 bases and J by 7 bases, with 18 bases between.

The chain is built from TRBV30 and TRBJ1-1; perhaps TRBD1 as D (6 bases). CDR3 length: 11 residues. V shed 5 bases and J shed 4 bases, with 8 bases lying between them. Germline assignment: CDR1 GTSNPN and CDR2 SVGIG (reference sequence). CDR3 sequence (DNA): TGTGCCTGGGGACAGCTCACTGAAGCTTTCTTT. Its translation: CAWGQLTEAFF.

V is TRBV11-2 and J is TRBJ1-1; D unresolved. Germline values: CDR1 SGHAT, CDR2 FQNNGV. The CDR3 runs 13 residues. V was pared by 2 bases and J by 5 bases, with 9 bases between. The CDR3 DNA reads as TGTGCCAGCAGCTTACAGGTGTCAACTGAAGCTTTCTTT. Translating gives CASSLQVSTEAFF.

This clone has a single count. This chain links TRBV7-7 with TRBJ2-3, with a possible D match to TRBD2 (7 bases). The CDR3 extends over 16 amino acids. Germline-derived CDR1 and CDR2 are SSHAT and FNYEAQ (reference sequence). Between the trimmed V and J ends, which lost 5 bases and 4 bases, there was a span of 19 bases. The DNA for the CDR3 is TGTGCCAGCAGCGCGTACACAGCGGGACAATCAGATACGCAGTATTTT. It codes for CASSAYTAGQSDTQYF.

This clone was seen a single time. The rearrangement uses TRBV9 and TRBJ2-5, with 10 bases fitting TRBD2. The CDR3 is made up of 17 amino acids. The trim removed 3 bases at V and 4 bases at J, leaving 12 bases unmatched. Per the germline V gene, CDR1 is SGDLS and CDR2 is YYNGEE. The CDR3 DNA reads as TGTGCCAGCAGCGCCCAGATTGGGCTAGCGGGAGCAGAGACCCAGTACTTC. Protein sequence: CASSAQIGLAGAETQYF.

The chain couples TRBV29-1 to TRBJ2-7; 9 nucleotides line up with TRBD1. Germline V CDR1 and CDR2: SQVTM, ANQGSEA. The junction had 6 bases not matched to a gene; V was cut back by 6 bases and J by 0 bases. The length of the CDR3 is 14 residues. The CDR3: CSVAGTGTSYEQYF. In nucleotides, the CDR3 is TGCAGCGTCGCCGGGACAGGGACCTCCTACGAGCAGTACTTC.

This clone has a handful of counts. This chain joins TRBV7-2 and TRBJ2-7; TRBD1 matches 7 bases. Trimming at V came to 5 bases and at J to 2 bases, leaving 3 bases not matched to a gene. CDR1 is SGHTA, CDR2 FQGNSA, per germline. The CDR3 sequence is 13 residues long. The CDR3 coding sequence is TGTGCCAGCAGCCGGGACAGAGCCTACGAGCAGTACTTC. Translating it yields CASSRDRAYEQYF.

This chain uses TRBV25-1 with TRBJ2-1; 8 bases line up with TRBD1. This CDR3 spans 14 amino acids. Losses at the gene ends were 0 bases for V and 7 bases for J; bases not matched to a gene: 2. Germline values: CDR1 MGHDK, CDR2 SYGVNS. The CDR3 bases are TGTGCCAGCAGTGAATATAGGGACAGGAATGAGCAGTTCTTC. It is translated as CASSEYRDRNEQFF.

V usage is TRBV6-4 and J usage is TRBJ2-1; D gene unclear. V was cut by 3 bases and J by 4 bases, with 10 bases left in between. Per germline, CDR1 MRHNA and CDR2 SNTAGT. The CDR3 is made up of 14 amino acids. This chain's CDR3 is CASSETAQYNEQFF. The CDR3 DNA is TGTGCCAGCAGTGAAACTGCTCAATACAATGAGCAGTTCTTC.

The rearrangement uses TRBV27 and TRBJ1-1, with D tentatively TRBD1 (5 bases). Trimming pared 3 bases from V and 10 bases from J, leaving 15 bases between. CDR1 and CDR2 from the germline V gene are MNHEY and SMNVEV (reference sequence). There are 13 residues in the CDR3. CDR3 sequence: CASSFGGLGRAFF. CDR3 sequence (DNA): TGTGCCAGCAGTTTCGGTGGTTTGGGGCGAGCTTTCTTT.

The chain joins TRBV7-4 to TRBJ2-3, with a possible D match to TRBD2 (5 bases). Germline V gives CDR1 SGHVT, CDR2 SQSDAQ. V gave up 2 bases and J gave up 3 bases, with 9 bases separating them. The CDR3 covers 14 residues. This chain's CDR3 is CASSLSGLTDTQYF. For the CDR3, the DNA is TGTGCCAGCAGCTTAAGCGGCCTGACAGATACGCAGTATTTT.

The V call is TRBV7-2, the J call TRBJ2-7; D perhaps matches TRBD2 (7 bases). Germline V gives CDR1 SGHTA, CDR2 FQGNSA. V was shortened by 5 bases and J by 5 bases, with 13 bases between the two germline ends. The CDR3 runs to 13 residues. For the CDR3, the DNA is TGTGCCAGCAGCCCCCAAGGGGGGGACGAGCAGTACTTC. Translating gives CASSPQGGDEQYF.

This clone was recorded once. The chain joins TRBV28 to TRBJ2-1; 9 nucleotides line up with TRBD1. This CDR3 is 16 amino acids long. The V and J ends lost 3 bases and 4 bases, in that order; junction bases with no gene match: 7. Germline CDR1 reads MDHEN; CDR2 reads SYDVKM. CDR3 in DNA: TGTGCCAGCAGTTTCTCCGGGACAGGGTATTACAATGAGCAGTTCTTC. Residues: CASSFSGTGYYNEQFF.

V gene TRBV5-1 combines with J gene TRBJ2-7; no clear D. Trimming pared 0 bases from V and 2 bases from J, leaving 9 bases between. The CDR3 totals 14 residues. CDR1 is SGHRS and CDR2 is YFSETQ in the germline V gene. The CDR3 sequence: CASSLEPLAYEQYF. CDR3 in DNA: TGCGCCAGCAGCTTGGAGCCTTTGGCCTACGAGCAGTACTTC.

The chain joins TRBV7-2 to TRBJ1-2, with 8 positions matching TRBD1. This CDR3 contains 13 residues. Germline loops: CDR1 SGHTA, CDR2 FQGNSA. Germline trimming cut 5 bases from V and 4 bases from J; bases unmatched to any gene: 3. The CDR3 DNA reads TGTGCCAGCAGCCGCGGGACAGGCTATGGCTACACCTTC. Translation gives CASSRGTGYGYTF.

CDR3 sequence reads: CASGGADLAKNIQYF. For the CDR3, the DNA is TGTGCCAGCGGGGGGGCGGATCTAGCCAAAAACATTCAGTACTTC. The chain combines TRBV28 with TRBJ2-4, with D perhaps matching TRBD2 (7 bases). V gave up 8 bases and J gave up 0 bases, with 14 bases separating them. CDR1 is MDHEN and CDR2 is SYDVKM in the germline V gene. The CDR3 has 15 residues.